The rows below give T cell receptor beta chains drawn from one sample of a study of cytomegalovirus exposure and HLA in healthy donors. Sequenced by immunoSEQ multiplex PCR; TCRdb stores in-frame clones only, minus some. The sample yields about 160,000 clones, approximately 76% seen once. Sequenced input: PBMCs. Receptor source: a man in his fifties or sixties in good health and CMV-seronegative. Each CDR3 is given with its conserved first and last residue. D genes are given only for firm matches. Rows give clone size only sometimes, using once, few, many, or a class for an expanded clone.

size: -
J: TRBJ1-1
D: -
V: TRBV4-1
DNA: TGCGCCAGCAGCCAAGAAGTCGCCAGGGAGGACACTGAAGCTTTCTTT
CDR3: CASSQEVAREDTEAFF

size: -
J: TRBJ2-5
D: -
V: TRBV20-1
DNA: TGCAGGGGGGGAGAAGAGACCCAGTACTTC
CDR3: CRGGEETQYF

size: once
J: TRBJ1-3
D: -
V: TRBV4-3
DNA: TGCGCCAGCAGCCAAGGGAGTCTGTTGACTGGAAACACCATATATTTT
CDR3: CASSQGSLLTGNTIYF

size: -
J: TRBJ2-3
D: -
V: TRBV25-1
DNA: TGTGCCAGCAGTGAATTCGGTGGCACAGATACGCAGTATTTT
CDR3: CASSEFGGTDTQYF

size: -
J: TRBJ2-7
D: -
V: TRBV7-2
DNA: TGTGCCAGCAGCGGCGACTCCACCGAGCAGTACTTC
CDR3: CASSGDSTEQYF

size: -
J: TRBJ2-7
D: TRBD2
V: TRBV30
DNA: TGTGCCAGCCTCGGGGCTAGCGGGAGTAGCGAGCAGTACTTC
CDR3: CASLGASGSSEQYF

size: once
J: TRBJ2-2
D: TRBD2
V: TRBV7-6
DNA: TGTGCCAGCAGCGGTCTAGCGGGAGGGCGGACCGGGGAGCTGTTTTTT
CDR3: CASSGLAGGRTGELFF

size: -
J: TRBJ1-5
D: TRBD1
V: TRBV19
DNA: TGTGCCAGTAGTAATAAGGGACAGGGGGTCAATCAGCCCCAGCATTTT
CDR3: CASSNKGQGVNQPQHF

size: -
J: TRBJ2-5
D: TRBD1
V: TRBV5-1
DNA: TGCGCCAGCACCGAACAGACAGGGTCCCAAGAGACCCAGTACTTC
CDR3: CASTEQTGSQETQYF

size: -
J: TRBJ1-2
D: TRBD1
V: TRBV6-6
DNA: TGTGCCAGCAGCCATACGCCGGGACAGGGGGCTGGCTACACCTTC
CDR3: CASSHTPGQGAGYTF

size: -
J: TRBJ2-2
D: -
V: TRBV19
DNA: TGTGCCAGTAGTATAGAGCGGTTCGGGGAGCTGTTTTTT
CDR3: CASSIERFGELFF

size: -
J: TRBJ2-1
D: TRBD1
V: TRBV29-1
DNA: TGCAGCGTTGAAGAGACAGGGGTCGATGAGCAGTTCTTC
CDR3: CSVEETGVDEQFF

size: -
J: TRBJ1-4
D: -
V: TRBV25-1
DNA: TGTGCCAGCAGTGAATATGCGGGGGGGGATGAAAAACTGTTTTTT
CDR3: CASSEYAGGDEKLFF

size: -
J: TRBJ1-5
D: -
V: TRBV4-1
DNA: TGCGCCAGCAGCCATGAGCAGGGGAGATATAGCAATCAGCCCCAGCATTTT
CDR3: CASSHEQGRYSNQPQHF

size: -
J: TRBJ2-7
D: -
V: TRBV30
DNA: TGTGCCTGGAATCCGGACTACCACGAGCAGTACTTC
CDR3: CAWNPDYHEQYF

size: -
J: TRBJ2-3
D: -
V: TRBV9
DNA: TGTGCCAGCAGCGTAGACGGGGCAGATACGCAGTATTTT
CDR3: CASSVDGADTQYF

size: -
J: TRBJ2-7
D: TRBD2
V: TRBV9
DNA: TGTGCCAGCAACCGGGGGGACTCATACGAGCAGTACTTC
CDR3: CASNRGDSYEQYF

size: -
J: TRBJ2-1
D: -
V: TRBV19
DNA: TGTGCCAGTAGTATAAGGGTTCCGGGACTCCCCCTTTACAATGAGCAGTTCTTC
CDR3: CASSIRVPGLPLYNEQFF

size: -
J: TRBJ2-1
D: -
V: TRBV11-3
DNA: TGTGCCAGCAGCTCAACTAGGGCCAATGAGCAGTTCTTC
CDR3: CASSSTRANEQFF

size: -
J: TRBJ1-5
D: TRBD1
V: TRBV4-1
DNA: TGCGCCAGCAGCCAAGTAGTGGGACAGGGTGACCAGCCCCAGCATTTT
CDR3: CASSQVVGQGDQPQHF

size: -
J: TRBJ1-6
D: -
V: TRBV6-5
DNA: TGTGCCAGCACCAGGACTTCGAGAGGAAATTCACCCCTCCACTTT
CDR3: CASTRTSRGNSPLHF

size: -
J: TRBJ2-7
D: TRBD1
V: TRBV6-6
DNA: TGTGCCAGCAGTTTTTACAGGGGACCCTACGAGCAGTACTTC
CDR3: CASSFYRGPYEQYF

size: -
J: TRBJ2-1
D: TRBD2
V: TRBV4-1
DNA: TGCGCCAGCAGCCCAGCGGGGGCCGATGAGCAGTTCTTC
CDR3: CASSPAGADEQFF

size: -
J: TRBJ2-5
D: -
V: TRBV5-1
DNA: TGCGCCAGCAGCACCATTCCGGGGACACAAGAGACCCAGTACTTC
CDR3: CASSTIPGTQETQYF

size: -
J: TRBJ2-5
D: TRBD1
V: TRBV2
DNA: TGTGCCAGCAGTCTACAGGGGGCTGGTGGAGAGACCCAGTACTTC
CDR3: CASSLQGAGGETQYF

size: -
J: TRBJ1-4
D: -
V: TRBV28
DNA: TGTGCCAGCAGTGCACCGACAGCAACTAATGAAAAACTGTTTTTT
CDR3: CASSAPTATNEKLFF

size: -
J: TRBJ2-7
D: -
V: TRBV28
DNA: TGTGCCAGCAGTTTACCAGGGACAGAGCAGTACTTC
CDR3: CASSLPGTEQYF

size: -
J: TRBJ2-7
D: -
V: TRBV28
DNA: TGTGCCAGCAGTTCGACAGGTCCAACCTACGAGCAGTACTTC
CDR3: CASSSTGPTYEQYF

size: -
J: TRBJ2-5
D: TRBD2
V: TRBV11-3
DNA: TGTGCCAGCAGCAAGCGGGGGGGCCAAGAGACCCAGTACTTC
CDR3: CASSKRGGQETQYF

size: -
J: TRBJ2-5
D: TRBD2
V: TRBV5-4
DNA: TGTGCCAGCAGCAAAGGGACTAGCGAAGAGACCCAGTACTTC
CDR3: CASSKGTSEETQYF

size: -
J: TRBJ1-5
D: -
V: TRBV30
DNA: TGTGCCTGGAGTAACAGGGAGAGACAGCCCCAGCATTTT
CDR3: CAWSNRERQPQHF

size: -
J: TRBJ2-3
D: TRBD2
V: TRBV9
DNA: TGTGCCAGCAGCGTATACGACTGGGGGGGGGATACGCAGTATTTT
CDR3: CASSVYDWGGDTQYF

size: few
J: TRBJ1-6
D: TRBD1
V: TRBV7-2
DNA: TGTGCCAGCAGCCTCCAAGGGGGCTCTAATTCACCCCTCCACTTT
CDR3: CASSLQGGSNSPLHF

size: -
J: TRBJ2-3
D: TRBD2
V: TRBV7-2
DNA: TGTGCCAGCAGCCTGACTAGCGGGAATGCAGATACGCAGTATTTT
CDR3: CASSLTSGNADTQYF

size: -
J: TRBJ2-1
D: TRBD1
V: TRBV29-1
DNA: TGCAGCGTTGAAGATTACAGGGGCAATGAGCAGTTCTTC
CDR3: CSVEDYRGNEQFF

size: -
J: TRBJ1-6
D: -
V: TRBV7-9
DNA: TGTGCCAGCAGCCCCGGACAGCCTAATTCACCCCTCCACTTT
CDR3: CASSPGQPNSPLHF

size: -
J: TRBJ1-4
D: -
V: TRBV28
DNA: TGTGCCAGCAAACCCCCGGGAACTAATGAAAAACTGTTTTTT
CDR3: CASKPPGTNEKLFF

size: -
J: TRBJ2-6
D: -
V: TRBV4-2
DNA: TGTGCCAGCAGCCAATTAGAGGCACCACCTGGGGCCAACGTCCTGACTTTC
CDR3: CASSQLEAPPGANVLTF

size: few
J: TRBJ2-2
D: TRBD1
V: TRBV19
DNA: TGTGCCAGTAGTAGAGGACAGGCCGCCACCGGGGAGCTGTTTTTT
CDR3: CASSRGQAATGELFF

size: -
J: TRBJ2-6
D: TRBD1
V: TRBV6-1
DNA: TGTGCCAGCAGTGAAGCGTTGACAGGGCCACGTCTCCTGACTTTC
CDR3: CASSEALTGPRLLTF

size: -
J: TRBJ1-3
D: -
V: TRBV30
DNA: TGTGCCGGCGGGGCAGGGATCGGAAACACCATATATTTT
CDR3: CAGGAGIGNTIYF

size: -
J: TRBJ2-7
D: -
V: TRBV7-2
DNA: TGTGCCAGCAGCTCGAACCCGGGTACCTACGAGCAGTACTTC
CDR3: CASSSNPGTYEQYF

size: -
J: TRBJ1-4
D: TRBD1
V: TRBV28
DNA: TGTGCCAGCAGTTCGGGACAGACTCTTGAAAAACTGTTTTTT
CDR3: CASSSGQTLEKLFF

size: -
J: TRBJ2-1
D: TRBD2
V: TRBV6-4
DNA: TGTGCCAGCAGTCCCGGACTAGCCCCCAATGAGCAGTTCTTC
CDR3: CASSPGLAPNEQFF

size: -
J: TRBJ2-3
D: -
V: TRBV6-1
DNA: TGTGCCAGCATCCTGGAGAGGACAGACACAGATACGCAGTATTTT
CDR3: CASILERTDTDTQYF

size: few
J: TRBJ2-3
D: -
V: TRBV7-3
DNA: TGTGCCAGCAGCGCTCGACTAGGTCCAGATACGCAGTATTTT
CDR3: CASSARLGPDTQYF

size: -
J: TRBJ2-2
D: -
V: TRBV10-2
DNA: TGCGCCAGCAGGGAGGGGCAGGAAACCGGGGAGCTGTTTTTT
CDR3: CASREGQETGELFF

size: -
J: TRBJ1-5
D: TRBD1
V: TRBV5-6
DNA: TGTGCCAGCAGTCTTGGGACAGGGGGTAATCAGCCCCAGCATTTT
CDR3: CASSLGTGGNQPQHF